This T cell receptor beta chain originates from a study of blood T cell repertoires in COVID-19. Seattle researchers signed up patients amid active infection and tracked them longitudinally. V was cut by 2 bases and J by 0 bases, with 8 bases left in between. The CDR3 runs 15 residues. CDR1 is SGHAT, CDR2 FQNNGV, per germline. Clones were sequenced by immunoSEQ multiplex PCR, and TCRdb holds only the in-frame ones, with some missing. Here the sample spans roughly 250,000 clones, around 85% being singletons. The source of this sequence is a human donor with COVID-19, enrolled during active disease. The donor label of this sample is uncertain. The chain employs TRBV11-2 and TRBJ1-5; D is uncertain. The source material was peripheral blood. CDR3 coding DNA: TGTGCCAGCAGCTTATTTTCGGGTAGCAATCAGCCCCAGCATTTT. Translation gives CASSLFSGSNQPQHF.